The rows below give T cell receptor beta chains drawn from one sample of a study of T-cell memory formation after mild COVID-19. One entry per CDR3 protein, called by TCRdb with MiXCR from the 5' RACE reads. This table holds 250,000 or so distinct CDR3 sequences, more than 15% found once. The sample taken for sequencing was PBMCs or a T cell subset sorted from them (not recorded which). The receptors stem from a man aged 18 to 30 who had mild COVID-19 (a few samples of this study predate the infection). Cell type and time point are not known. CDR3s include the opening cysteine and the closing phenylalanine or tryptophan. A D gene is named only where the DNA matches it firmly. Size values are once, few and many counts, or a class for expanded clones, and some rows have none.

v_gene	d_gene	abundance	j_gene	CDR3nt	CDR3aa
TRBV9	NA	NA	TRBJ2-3	TGTGCCAGCAGCGTAGATCCGGGGGGCACAGATACGCAGTATTTT	CASSVDPGGTDTQYF
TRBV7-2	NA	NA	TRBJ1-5	TGTGCCAGCAGCTTAGGGGGAGTTGGTCAGCCCCAGCATTTT	CASSLGGVGQPQHF
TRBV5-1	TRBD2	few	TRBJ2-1	TGCGCCAGCAGACCGGGACTAGCGGTGAGGTCCTACAATGAGCAGTTCTTC	CASRPGLAVRSYNEQFF
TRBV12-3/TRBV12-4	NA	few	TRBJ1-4	TGTGCCAGCAGGAAAGGGACGGTTAATGAAAAACTGTTTTTT	CASRKGTVNEKLFF
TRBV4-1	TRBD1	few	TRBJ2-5	TGCGCCAGCAGCCAGCATACAGGGGCGCAAGAGACCCAGTACTTC	CASSQHTGAQETQYF
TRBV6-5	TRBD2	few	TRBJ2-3	TGTGCCAGCACCTCTCTGACTAGCGGTGGAGATACGCAGTATTTT	CASTSLTSGGDTQYF
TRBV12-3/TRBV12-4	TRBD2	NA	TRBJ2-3	TGTGCCAGCAGCCCCGGGAGGGGGACCCCGGATACGCAGTATTTT	CASSPGRGTPDTQYF
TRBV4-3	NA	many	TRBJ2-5	TGCGCCAGCAGCCAAGTCGAGCAAGAGACCCAGTACTTC	CASSQVEQETQYF
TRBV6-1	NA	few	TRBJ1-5	TGTGCCAGCAGTGACTGGGGCCACCTTGAGCCCCAGCATTTT	CASSDWGHLEPQHF
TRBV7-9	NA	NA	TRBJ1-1	TGTGCCAGCAGCTTATACCAGGGAACTGAAGCTTTCTTT	CASSLYQGTEAFF
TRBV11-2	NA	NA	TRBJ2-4	TGTGCCAGCAGCCCCGCCGGGCAGGGGTTCATTCAGTACTTC	CASSPAGQGFIQYF
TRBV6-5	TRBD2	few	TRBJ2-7	TGTGCCAGCAGTTCGACTAGCGGGGGCTCTCTAGAGTACTTC	CASSSTSGGSLEYF
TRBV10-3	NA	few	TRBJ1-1	TGTGCCACCGGGGGGTTGAACACTGAAGCTTTCTTT	CATGGLNTEAFF
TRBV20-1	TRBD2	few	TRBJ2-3	TGCAGTGCTAGGACCCGGACTAGCGGGGGGGCCGATACGCAGTATTTT	CSARTRTSGGADTQYF
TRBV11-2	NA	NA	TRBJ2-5	TGTGCCAGCAGCCCCGGGGTGAGAGGGGAGACCCAGTACTTC	CASSPGVRGETQYF
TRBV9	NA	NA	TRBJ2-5	TGTGCCAGCAGCGTAGTCGGAGGGCTCCAGTACTTC	CASSVVGGLQYF
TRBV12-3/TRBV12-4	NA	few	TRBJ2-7	TGTGCCAGCAGTTTGGACACCCCCTACGAGCAGTACTTC	CASSLDTPYEQYF
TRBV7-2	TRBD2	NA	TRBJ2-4	TGTGCCAGCAGCTCTAGCGGGGGAGGGGACATTCAGTACTTC	CASSSSGGGDIQYF
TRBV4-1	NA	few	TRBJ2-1	TGCGCCAGCAGCCAACCCCCATCCAGGACCACCTACAATGAGCAGTTCTTC	CASSQPPSRTTYNEQFF
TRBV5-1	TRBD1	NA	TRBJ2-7	TGCGCCAGCAGCTTCCTTCGGACAGGGGAAATCTACGAGCAGTACTTC	CASSFLRTGEIYEQYF